This TCR beta chain comes out of a study of brain T cells in children with intractable seizures. Libraries were prepared by immunoSEQ multiplex PCR; TCRdb keeps only in-frame clonotypes and omits some of them. The sample lists about 340,000 clones, 93% occurring once. The sample's time point: blood from clinic visit 5 months post-surgery; TSC patient then seizure free. Sequencing was limited to surgery cases with top T cell transcript signatures in brain tissue. A single count supports this clone. Germline CDR1 reads SGHAT; CDR2 reads FQNNGV. The CDR3 totals 14 residues. V lost 4 bases to trimming and J lost 2 bases, with 8 bases between them.

The starting material was peripheral blood, obtained less than 6 months after surgery. The TCR comes from a boy under three years old with tuberous sclerosis and intractable seizures. This sequence joins TRBV11-2 and TRBJ2-2; D remains unclear. DNA of the CDR3: TGTGCCAGCAGCTATACACGAAACACCGGGGAGCTGTTTTTT. Encoded protein: CASSYTRNTGELFF.